Sequencing of this TCR beta chain was carried out in a study of cytomegalovirus exposure and HLA in healthy donors. V was pared by 4 bases and J by 6 bases, with 10 bases between. The germline V gene has CDR1 SNHLY and CDR2 FYNNEI. The CDR3 loop spans 14 amino acids. This PCR relied on a set of 60 Vbeta primers and 13 Jbeta primers. Sequencing used immunoSEQ multiplex PCR; TCRdb keeps in-frame clones, though not all of them. Of some 170,000 clones listed, about two thirds are singletons. Of note for this clone: Its antigen is not known.

General study findings and limits: One cluster of highly shared sequence variants probably arose as a sequencing artifact. A later look showed TCR association rates differing by HLA locus, highest for DRB1 and lowest for HLA-C. In a later analysis, approximately 15,000 TCR beta sequences were associated with HLA alleles at 0.05 false discovery rate.

This rearrangement joins TRBV2 to TRBJ1-6; possibly TRBD1 for D (5 bases). The sequence was obtained from a human donor in good health. Sequenced sample: PBMCs. The CDR3 sequence: CASSATGSNSPLHF. The DNA of the CDR3 is TGTGCCAGCAGTGCCACAGGTAGTAATTCACCCCTCCACTTT.